This T cell receptor (beta chain) was identified in a study of blood T cell repertoires in COVID-19. Per the original data handling: It was from reference gene primer amplification that nucleated cell counts were estimated. Profiling relied on immunoSEQ multiplex PCR, and the TCRdb table lists in-frame clones only, not all of them. That table gives V, J and clone size, and the DNA gave D and trimming. Of a few hundred thousand clones listed, more than 75% were seen once; the top ten hold around 1.2%. Germline V gene sequence: CDR1 SGDLS, CDR2 YYNGEE. The CDR3 sequence is 14 residues long. V was shortened by 4 bases and J by 1 base, with 10 bases between the two germline ends. This clone was observed a single time.

Sequenced: PBMCs or T cells enriched from blood (not recorded which). The V gene is TRBV9, the J gene TRBJ2-3; a weak D match, TRBD2 (6 bases). The sequence came from a woman between 18 and 30 years old who had recovered from COVID-19. In nucleotides, the CDR3 is TGTGCCAGCAGCATGGGACTGCGCACAGATACGCAGTATTTT. It is translated as CASSMGLRTDTQYF.